These 23 T cell receptor beta chains were all obtained from the same sample, sequenced in a study of blood T cell repertoires in COVID-19. Assay used: immunoSEQ multiplex PCR; TCRdb lists only in-frame clones, some missing. The sample has about 80,000 clones, roughly 90% seen once. The sequenced sample consisted of peripheral blood. The receptor source for this set is a woman aged 80 or over with active or convalescent COVID-19.

The rearrangement uses TRBV15 and TRBJ2-1; tentatively, D is TRBD2 (6 bases). The V end was cut by 5 bases, the J end by 2 bases, with 13 bases between. The CDR3 consists of 15 residues. The germline V gene encodes CDR1 LNHNV and CDR2 YYDKDF (reference sequence). The CDR3 sequence is CATSARAGAYNEQFF. CDR3 DNA: TGTGCCACCAGCGCTCGAGCGGGTGCCTACAATGAGCAGTTCTTC.

The rearrangement links TRBV7-2 to TRBJ2-1; 9 bases match TRBD2. V was pared by 2 bases and J by 10 bases, with 9 bases of the junction left unmatched. The V gene's germline CDR1 is SGHTA and CDR2 FQGNSA. This CDR3 spans 15 amino acids. This chain's CDR3 is CASSLRGRAAGEQFF. The CDR3 DNA reads as TGTGCCAGCAGCTTACGCGGGAGGGCCGCGGGAGAGCAGTTCTTC.

This clone was recorded once. The rearrangement links TRBV28 to TRBJ2-7; 9 nucleotides line up with TRBD1. The V and J ends lost 2 bases and 5 bases, in that order; junction bases with no gene match: 7. The CDR3 extends over 15 amino acids. CDR1 is MDHEN, CDR2 SYDVKM, per germline. CDR3 DNA sequence: TGTGCCAGCAGTTTAATTGGGACAGGGTTTGACGAGCAGTACTTC. Encoded protein: CASSLIGTGFDEQYF.

This chain uses TRBV6-2 or TRBV6-3 with TRBJ2-1, with D possibly TRBD2 on 6 matching bases. CDR3 length: 15 residues. CDR1 and CDR2 from the germline V gene are MNHEY and SVGEGT. Trimming shortened V by 5 bases and J by 10 bases, and 21 bases separated the two germline ends. DNA of the CDR3: TGTGCCAGCAGTCCCCTTCCCGGGGGACCATGGGAGCAGTTCTTC. Encoded protein: CASSPLPGGPWEQFF.

The CDR3 loop is CASSLRGAASGNTIYF. The CDR3, as DNA: TGTGCCAGCAGCCTGCGGGGGGCCGCATCTGGAAACACCATATATTTT. The chain has TRBV14 and TRBJ1-3; the D gene is possibly TRBD1 (6 bases). V lost 4 bases, J lost 1 base, and 14 bases lay in between. Looked up from germline, CDR1 is SGHDN and CDR2 is FVKESK. This CDR3 comprises 16 residues.

The chain joins TRBV4-2 to TRBJ2-4, with 8 bases fitting TRBD1. V shed 1 base, J shed 5 bases, and the junction held 4 bases outside the gene matches. The CDR3 contains 15 residues. Germline values: CDR1 LGHNA, CDR2 YNFKEQ. This chain's CDR3 is CASSQGQGWQNIQYF. DNA of the CDR3: TGTGCCAGCAGCCAAGGACAGGGGTGGCAAAACATTCAGTACTTC.

The V call is TRBV2, the J call TRBJ2-7, with 9 bases identical to TRBD2. In germline, CDR1 is SNHLY, CDR2 FYNNEI. J was trimmed by 10 bases and V by 6 bases; bases with no gene match: 13. The CDR3 runs 14 residues. The CDR3 DNA sequence: TGTGCCAGCAGCCCCTTAGCGGGAGCTCCCAATCAGTACTTC. As protein: CASSPLAGAPNQYF.

The genes are TRBV3-1 (or the pseudogene TRBV3-2) and TRBJ1-1, with TRBD1 matching over 9 bases. V shed 1 base, J shed 9 bases, and the junction held 9 bases outside the gene matches. The CDR3 has 15 residues. In germline, CDR1 is LGHDT, CDR2 YNNKEL (reference sequence). CDR3 amino acids: CASSQGTGGLSQAFF. The CDR3 DNA sequence: TGTGCCAGCAGCCAAGGCACAGGGGGCTTATCACAAGCTTTCTTT.

This chain links TRBV18 with TRBJ1-4; 10 bases align to TRBD1. The germline gives CDR1 KGHSH, CDR2 LQKENI. The trim removed 3 bases at V and 4 bases at J, leaving 5 bases unmatched. The CDR3 contains 16 residues. The DNA for the CDR3 is TGTGCCAGCTCACCCCCAGGACAGGGGGGTAATGAAAAACTGTTTTTT. It is translated as CASSPPGQGGNEKLFF. Filled out from reference TRBV18 and TRBJ1-4, the complete variable domain reads NAGVMQNPRHLVRRRGQEARLRCSPMKGHSHVYWYRQLPEEGLKFMVYLQKENIIDESGMPKERFSAEFPKEGPSILRIQQVVRGDSAAYFCASSPPGQGGNEKLFFGSGTQLSVL.

The sample holds a few counts of this clone. The chain couples TRBV19 to TRBJ2-5; D gene unclear. CDR3 size: 13 residues. V lost 1 base, J lost 5 bases, and 8 bases lay in between. Germline V gene data show CDR1 as LNHDA and CDR2 as SQIVND (reference sequence). The CDR3 reads CASSIGPWETQYF. DNA of the CDR3: TGTGCCAGTAGTATAGGGCCGTGGGAGACCCAGTACTTC.

This sequence joins TRBV19 and TRBJ1-1; 7 bases map to TRBD1. Germline V lookup: CDR1 LNHDA, CDR2 SQIVND (reference sequence). The trim removed 3 bases at V and 1 base at J, leaving 2 bases unmatched. The CDR3 extends over 14 amino acids. The CDR3 protein is CASSIQGENTEAFF. CDR3 bases: TGTGCCAGTAGTATCCAGGGGGAGAACACTGAAGCTTTCTTT.

This chain uses TRBV3-1 (or the pseudogene TRBV3-2) with TRBJ2-1; tentatively, D is TRBD2 (5 bases). Germline-derived CDR1 and CDR2 are LGHDT and YNNKEL (reference sequence). CDR3 length: 11 amino acids. V gave up 9 bases and J gave up 15 bases, with 18 bases separating them. CDR3 region: CASSSGNAGFF. For the CDR3, the DNA is TGTGCCAGTTCGTCTGGTAATGCGGGGTTCTTC.

The chain combines TRBV7-3 with TRBJ2-5, with TRBD1 identical over 9 bases. This CDR3 has 16 residues. J was trimmed by 3 bases and V by 2 bases; bases with no gene match: 7. Germline V CDR1 and CDR2: SGHTA, FQGTGA. CDR3 in DNA: TGTGCCAGCAGCTTACGATTACGGACAGGGGAAGAGACCCAGTACTTC. It encodes CASSLRLRTGEETQYF.

The CDR3 region is CASRRTTDNEQFF. DNA of the CDR3: TGTGCCAGCAGGAGGACGACAGACAATGAGCAGTTCTTC. The J gene is TRBJ2-1, the V gene TRBV6-6, with D tentatively TRBD1 (5 bases). Trimming pared 6 bases from V and 5 bases from J, leaving 11 bases between. Germline V gene lookup returns CDR1 MNHNY and CDR2 SVGAGI (reference sequence). The CDR3 totals 13 residues.

The genes are TRBV29-1 and TRBJ1-4, with D unresolved. Germline lookup yields CDR1 SQVTM and CDR2 ANQGSEA. CDR3 size: 11 residues. Trimming took off 3 bases at V and 8 bases at J, with 7 bases between the two ends. The CDR3 sequence is CSVDSGEKLFF. DNA for the CDR3: TGCAGCGTTGATTCCGGGGAAAAACTGTTTTTT.

The V gene is TRBV11-2, the J gene TRBJ2-1; TRBD2 agrees at 14 bases. J was trimmed by 6 bases and V by 2 bases; bases with no gene match: 9. The CDR3 is 18 residues long. CDR1 is SGHAT, CDR2 FQNNGV, per germline. The CDR3 DNA follows: TGTGCCAGCAGCTTAACCCGACCGGGACTAGCGGGAGTCAATGAGCAGTTCTTC. Translating it yields CASSLTRPGLAGVNEQFF.

The gene calls are TRBV2 and TRBJ2-3; 10 bases are shared with TRBD2. Germline lookup yields CDR1 SNHLY and CDR2 FYNNEI. The CDR3 has 15 amino acids. The trim removed 4 bases at V and 4 bases at J, leaving 5 bases unmatched. This chain's CDR3 is CASSVSGRRADTQYF. CDR3 in DNA: TGTGCCAGCAGTGTTAGCGGGAGGAGAGCAGATACGCAGTATTTT.

This clone showed up just once. This chain joins TRBV27 and TRBJ1-6; TRBD1 agrees at 9 bases. Germline V gene lookup returns CDR1 MNHEY and CDR2 SMNVEV (reference sequence). The CDR3 is made up of 15 amino acids. The junction had 4 bases not matched to a gene; V was cut back by 5 bases and J by 5 bases. The CDR3: CASSLGTGNNSPLHF. The CDR3 nucleotides read TGTGCCAGCAGTCTCGGGACAGGGAATAATTCACCCCTCCACTTT.

This chain joins TRBV5-1 and TRBJ2-2, with TRBD2 matching 12 bases. Germline assignment: CDR1 SGHRS and CDR2 YFSETQ. V gave up 6 bases and J gave up 7 bases; unmatched junction bases: 7. The CDR3 is made up of 15 amino acids. The DNA of the CDR3 is TGCGCCAGCACACAGACTAGCGGGAGTGGCGGGGAGCTGTTTTTT. Translated, it gives CASTQTSGSGGELFF.

The J gene is TRBJ2-4, the V gene TRBV7-2; D not certain. Germline V gene sequence: CDR1 SGHTA, CDR2 FQGNSA. The CDR3 loop spans 13 amino acids. Trimming stripped 3 bases from V and 5 bases from J, with 8 bases between. The CDR3 DNA is TGTGCCAGCAGCTTGTCGACTCAAAACATTCAGTACTTC. It yields the protein CASSLSTQNIQYF.

The V call is TRBV28, the J call TRBJ1-2; the D is unclear. Germline V gene data show CDR1 as MDHEN and CDR2 as SYDVKM. V dropped 6 bases and J dropped 1 base, with 21 bases sitting between them. The CDR3 sequence is 17 residues long. CDR3 sequence: CASSRHDGKINNYGYTF. The CDR3 nucleotides read TGTGCCAGCAGCCGCCACGACGGGAAGATCAATAACTATGGCTACACCTTC.

The chain carries TRBV5-1 and TRBJ2-3, with 11 nucleotides matching TRBD2. Germline trimming cut 4 bases from V and 4 bases from J; bases unmatched to any gene: 11. In germline, CDR1 is SGHRS, CDR2 YFSETQ. The CDR3 loop spans 17 amino acids. CDR3 loop: CASSLGGLAGGADTQYF. In DNA form, the CDR3 reads TGCGCCAGCAGCCTCGGGGGGCTAGCGGGAGGAGCAGATACGCAGTATTTT.

The chain links TRBV6-5 to TRBJ1-2; D is unresolved. Trimming removed 7 bases at V and 7 bases at J, with 13 bases between. Germline V gene lookup returns CDR1 MNHEY and CDR2 SVGAGI. This CDR3 comprises 12 residues. The CDR3, as DNA: TGTGCCAGCACCATGATCGGGAGTGGCTACACCTTC. Its protein product is CASTMIGSGYTF.